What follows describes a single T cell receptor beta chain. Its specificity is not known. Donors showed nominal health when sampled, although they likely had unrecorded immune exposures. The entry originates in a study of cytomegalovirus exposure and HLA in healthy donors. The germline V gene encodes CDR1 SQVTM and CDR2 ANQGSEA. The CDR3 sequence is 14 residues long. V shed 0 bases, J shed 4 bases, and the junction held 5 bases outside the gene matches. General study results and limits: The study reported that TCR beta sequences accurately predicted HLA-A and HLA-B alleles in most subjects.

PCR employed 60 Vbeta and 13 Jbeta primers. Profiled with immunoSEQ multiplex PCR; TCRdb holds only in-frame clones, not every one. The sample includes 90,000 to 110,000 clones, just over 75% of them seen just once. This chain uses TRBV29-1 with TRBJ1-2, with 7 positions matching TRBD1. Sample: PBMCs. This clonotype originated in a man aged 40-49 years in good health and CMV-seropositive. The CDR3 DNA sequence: TGCAGCGTTGAAGATCAGGGGGTTCCCTATGGCTACACCTTC. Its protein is CSVEDQGVPYGYTF. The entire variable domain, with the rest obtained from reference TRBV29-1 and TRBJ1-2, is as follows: SAVISQKPSRDICQRGTSLTIQCQVDSQVTMMFWYRQQPGQSLTLIATANQGSEATYESGFVIDKFPISRPNLTFSTLTVSNMSPEDSSIYLCSVEDQGVPYGYTFGSGTRLTVV.